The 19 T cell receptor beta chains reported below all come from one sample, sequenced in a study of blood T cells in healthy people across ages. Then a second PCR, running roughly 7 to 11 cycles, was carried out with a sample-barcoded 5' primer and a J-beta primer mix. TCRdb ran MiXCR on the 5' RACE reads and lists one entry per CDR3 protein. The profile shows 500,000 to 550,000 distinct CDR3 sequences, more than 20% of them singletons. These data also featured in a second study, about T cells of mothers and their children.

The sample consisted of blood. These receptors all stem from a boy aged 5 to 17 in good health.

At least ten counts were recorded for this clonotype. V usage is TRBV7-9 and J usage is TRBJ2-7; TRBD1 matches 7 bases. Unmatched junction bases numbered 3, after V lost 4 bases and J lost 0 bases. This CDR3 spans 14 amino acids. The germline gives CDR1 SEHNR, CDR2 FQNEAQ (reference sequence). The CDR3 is CASSSGTASYEQYF. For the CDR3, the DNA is TGTGCCAGCAGCTCCGGGACAGCCTCCTACGAGCAGTACTTC.

In DNA form, the CDR3 reads TGTGCCAGCAGCTTAGCGTCGAGCTTAACCTTTGAAAAACTGTTTTTT. The encoded protein is CASSLASSLTFEKLFF. The chain carries TRBV7-9 and TRBJ1-4, with unresolved D. The germline CDR1 and CDR2 sequences are SEHNR and FQNEAQ (reference sequence). The CDR3 contains 16 residues. Between the trimmed V and J ends, which lost 0 bases and 7 bases, there was a span of 15 bases.

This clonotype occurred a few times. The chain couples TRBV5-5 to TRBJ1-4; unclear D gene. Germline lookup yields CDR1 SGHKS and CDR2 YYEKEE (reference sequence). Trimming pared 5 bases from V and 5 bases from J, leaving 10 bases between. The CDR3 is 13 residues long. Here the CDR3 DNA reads TGTGCCAGCAGTCGCAATCACAATGAAAAACTGTTTTTT. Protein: CASSRNHNEKLFF.

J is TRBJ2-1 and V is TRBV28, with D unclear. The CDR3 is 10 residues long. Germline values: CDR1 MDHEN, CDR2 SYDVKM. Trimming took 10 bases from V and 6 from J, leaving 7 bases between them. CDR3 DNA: TGTGCCATCGGTGGCAATGAGCAGTTCTTC. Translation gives CAIGGNEQFF.

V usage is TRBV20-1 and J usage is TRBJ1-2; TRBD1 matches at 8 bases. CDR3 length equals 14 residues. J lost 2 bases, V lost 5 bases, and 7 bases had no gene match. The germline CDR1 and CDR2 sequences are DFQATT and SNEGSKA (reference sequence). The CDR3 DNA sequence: TGCAGTGCTTTGACAGGGGCCAGGAACTATGGCTACACCTTC. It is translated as CSALTGARNYGYTF.

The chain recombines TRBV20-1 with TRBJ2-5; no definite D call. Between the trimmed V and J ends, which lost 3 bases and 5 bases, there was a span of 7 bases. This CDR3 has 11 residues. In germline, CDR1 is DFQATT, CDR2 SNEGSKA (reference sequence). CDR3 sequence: CSARGLETQYF. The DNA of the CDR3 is TGCAGTGCTAGGGGGTTGGAGACCCAGTACTTC.

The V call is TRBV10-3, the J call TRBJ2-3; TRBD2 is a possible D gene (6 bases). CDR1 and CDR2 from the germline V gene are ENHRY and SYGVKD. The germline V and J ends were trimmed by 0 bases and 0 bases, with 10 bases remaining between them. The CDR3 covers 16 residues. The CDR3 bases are TGTGCCATCAGTGAGTCGAGCGGGTCGAGCACAGATACGCAGTATTTT. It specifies CAISESSGSSTDTQYF.

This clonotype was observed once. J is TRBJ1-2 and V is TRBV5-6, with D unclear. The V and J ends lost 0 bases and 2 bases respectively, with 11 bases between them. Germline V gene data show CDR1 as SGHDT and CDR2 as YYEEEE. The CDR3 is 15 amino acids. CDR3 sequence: CASSLEGRRNYGYTF. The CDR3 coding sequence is TGTGCCAGCAGCTTGGAGGGCCGAAGGAACTATGGCTACACCTTC.

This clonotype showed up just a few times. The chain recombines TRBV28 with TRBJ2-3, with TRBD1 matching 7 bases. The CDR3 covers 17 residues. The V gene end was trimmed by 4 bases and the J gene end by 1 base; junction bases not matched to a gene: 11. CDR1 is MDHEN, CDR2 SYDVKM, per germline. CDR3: CASSSAVQGWGTDTQYF. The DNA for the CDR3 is TGTGCCAGCAGTTCCGCTGTACAGGGGTGGGGCACAGATACGCAGTATTTT.

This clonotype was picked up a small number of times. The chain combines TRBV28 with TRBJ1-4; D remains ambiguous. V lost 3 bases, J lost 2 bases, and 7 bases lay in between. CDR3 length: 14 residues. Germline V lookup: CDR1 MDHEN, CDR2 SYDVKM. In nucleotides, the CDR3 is TGTGCCAGCAGTTTGATGGAGACTAATGAAAAACTGTTTTTT. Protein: CASSLMETNEKLFF.

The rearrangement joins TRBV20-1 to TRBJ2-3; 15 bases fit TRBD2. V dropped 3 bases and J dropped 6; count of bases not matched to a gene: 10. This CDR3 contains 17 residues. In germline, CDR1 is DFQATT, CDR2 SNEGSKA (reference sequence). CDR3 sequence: CSASPRTSGGAGDTQYF. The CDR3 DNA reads TGCAGTGCTAGTCCCCGGACTAGCGGGGGGGCCGGTGATACGCAGTATTTT.

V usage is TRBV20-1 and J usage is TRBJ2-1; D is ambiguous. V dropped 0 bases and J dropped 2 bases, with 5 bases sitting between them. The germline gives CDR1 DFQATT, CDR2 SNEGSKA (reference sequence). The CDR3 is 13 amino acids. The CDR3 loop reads CSARDPAYNEQFF. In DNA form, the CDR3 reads TGCAGTGCTAGAGACCCAGCCTACAATGAGCAGTTCTTC.

CDR3 nucleotides: TGTGCCAGCAGTTTAGACAGGGGCCAGCCCCAGCATTTT. It specifies CASSLDRGQPQHF. The genes are TRBV12-3 or TRBV12-4 and TRBJ1-5; 7 positions agree with TRBD1. Trimming cost V 1 base and J 7 bases; bases outside gene matches: 1. The CDR3 has 13 residues.

The CDR3: CASSVVGTATGELFF. The CDR3 region has the DNA TGTGCCAGCAGCGTAGTAGGGACGGCCACCGGGGAGCTGTTTTTT. The chain uses TRBV9 and TRBJ2-2; either TRBD1 or TRBD2 may fit D (5 bases each). Germline lookup yields CDR1 SGDLS and CDR2 YYNGEE. The CDR3 is made up of 15 amino acids. The V end was cut by 0 bases, the J end by 4 bases, with 10 bases between.

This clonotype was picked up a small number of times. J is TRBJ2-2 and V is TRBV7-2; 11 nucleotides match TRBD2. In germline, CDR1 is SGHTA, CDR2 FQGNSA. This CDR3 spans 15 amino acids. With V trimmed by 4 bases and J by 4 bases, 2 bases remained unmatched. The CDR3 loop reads CASSSGLAVTGELFF. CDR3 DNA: TGTGCCAGCAGCTCGGGACTAGCGGTCACCGGGGAGCTGTTTTTT. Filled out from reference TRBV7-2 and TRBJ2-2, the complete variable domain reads GAGVSQSPSNKVTEKGKDVELRCDPISGHTALYWYRQSLGQGLEFLIYFQGNSAPDKSGLPSDRFSAERTGGSVSTLTIQRTQQEDSAVYLCASSSGLAVTGELFFGEGSRLTVL.

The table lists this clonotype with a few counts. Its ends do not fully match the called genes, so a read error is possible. The CDR3, as DNA: TGTGCCAGCAGCTTAGACAGTCTCGATGGGGATACACAGTATTTT. Its translation is CASSLDSLDGDTQYF. V is TRBV7-2 and J is TRBJ2-3; D not certain. The CDR3 length is 15 residues. In germline, CDR1 is SGHTA, CDR2 FQGNSA.

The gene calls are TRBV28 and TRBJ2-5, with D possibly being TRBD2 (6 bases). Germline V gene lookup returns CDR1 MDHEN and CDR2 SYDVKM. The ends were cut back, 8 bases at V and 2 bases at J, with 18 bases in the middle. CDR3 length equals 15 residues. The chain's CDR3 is CASRIEGGVQETQYF. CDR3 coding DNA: TGTGCCAGCCGCATTGAAGGAGGGGTTCAAGAGACCCAGTACTTC.

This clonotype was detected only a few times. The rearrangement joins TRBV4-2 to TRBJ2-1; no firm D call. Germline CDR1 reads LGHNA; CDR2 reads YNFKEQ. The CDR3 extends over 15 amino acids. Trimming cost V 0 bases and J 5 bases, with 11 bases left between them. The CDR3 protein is CASSQDLPGDNEQFF. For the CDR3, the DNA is TGTGCCAGCAGCCAAGATTTGCCTGGTGACAATGAGCAGTTCTTC.

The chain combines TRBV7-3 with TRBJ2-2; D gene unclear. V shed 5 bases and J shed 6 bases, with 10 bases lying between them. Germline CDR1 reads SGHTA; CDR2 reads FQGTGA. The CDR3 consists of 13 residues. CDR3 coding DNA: TGTGCCAGCAGCCCCCCGTACCCCGGGGAGCTGTTTTTT. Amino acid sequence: CASSPPYPGELFF.